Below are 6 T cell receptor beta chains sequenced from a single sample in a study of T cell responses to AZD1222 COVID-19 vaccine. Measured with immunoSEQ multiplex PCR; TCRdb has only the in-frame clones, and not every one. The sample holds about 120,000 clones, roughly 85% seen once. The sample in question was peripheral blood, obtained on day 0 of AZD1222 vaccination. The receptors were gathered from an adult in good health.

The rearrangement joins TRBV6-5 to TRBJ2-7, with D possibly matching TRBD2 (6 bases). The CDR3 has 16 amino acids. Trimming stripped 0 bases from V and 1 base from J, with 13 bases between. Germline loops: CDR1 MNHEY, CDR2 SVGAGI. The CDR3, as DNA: TGTGCCAGCAGTTACTCGGGGGGAAAGGGGTCCTACGAGCAGTACTTC. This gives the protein CASSYSGGKGSYEQYF.

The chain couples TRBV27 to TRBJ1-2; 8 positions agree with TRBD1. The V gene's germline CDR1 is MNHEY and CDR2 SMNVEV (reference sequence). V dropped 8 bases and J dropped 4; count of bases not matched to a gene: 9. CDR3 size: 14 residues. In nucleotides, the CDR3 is TGTGCCAGCGGCCCAACAGGGGGTGGCTATGGCTACACCTTC. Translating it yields CASGPTGGGYGYTF.

The CDR3 spells CATSRVGPTNQPQHF. CDR3 DNA: TGTGCCACCAGCAGAGTTGGACCGACAAATCAGCCCCAGCATTTT. The V gene is TRBV15, the J gene TRBJ1-5; unclear D gene. The germline gives CDR1 LNHNV, CDR2 YYDKDF (reference sequence). CDR3 length: 15 amino acids. V lost 1 base and J lost 4, with 11 bases in between.

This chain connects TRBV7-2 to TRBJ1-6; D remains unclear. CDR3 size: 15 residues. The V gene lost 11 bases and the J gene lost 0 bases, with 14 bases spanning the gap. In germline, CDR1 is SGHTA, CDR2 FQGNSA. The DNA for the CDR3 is TGTGCCGACGAACCTCTTAGCTCCTATAATTCACCCCTCCACTTT. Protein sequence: CADEPLSSYNSPLHF.

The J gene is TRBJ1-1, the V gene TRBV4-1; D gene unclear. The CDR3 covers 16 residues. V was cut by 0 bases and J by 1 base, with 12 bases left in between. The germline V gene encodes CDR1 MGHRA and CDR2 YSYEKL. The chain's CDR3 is CASSQDSQQSNTEAFF. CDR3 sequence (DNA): TGCGCCAGCAGCCAAGATTCCCAACAGTCGAACACTGAAGCTTTCTTT.

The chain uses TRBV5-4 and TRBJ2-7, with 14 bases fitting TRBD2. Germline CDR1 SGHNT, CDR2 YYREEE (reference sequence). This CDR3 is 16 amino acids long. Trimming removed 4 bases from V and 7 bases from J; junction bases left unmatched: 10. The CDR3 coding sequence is TGTGCCAGCAGCCAAAAGACTAGCGGGAGGGCGGGGGAGCAGTACTTC. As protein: CASSQKTSGRAGEQYF.